Listed below are T cell receptor beta chains from one sample, sequenced in a study of identifying expanded T cells in peripheral blood. Sequenced by immunoSEQ multiplex PCR; TCRdb stores in-frame clones only, minus some. The data hold 120,000 or so clones, with around 84% observed a single time. Material for sequencing was blood. These receptors all stem from a person between 18 and 75 years old in good health. CDR3s include the opening cysteine and the closing phenylalanine or tryptophan.

v_gene	CDR3aa
TRBV7-2	CASSLGRVSGNTIYF
TRBV7-9	CASSLNRDQPQHF
TRBV19	CASSIFSESSYEQYF
TRBV9	CASSLGSEETQYF
TRBV7-8	CASSLAGPNYGYTF
TRBV5-1	CASSLQAVTGELFF
TRBV11-2	CASGRTNYGYTF
TRBV6-5	CASSSTGNQPQHF
TRBV27	CASSLSRQGYEQYF
TRBV5-1	CASSLAGGQETQYF
TRBV4-1	CASSQGGPGQGVGNGYTF
TRBV9	CASSPHPGGLGANVLTF
TRBV10-3	CAISEGRDVNEQFF
TRBV19	CASSIGDINSNQPQHF
TRBV10-1	CASSDLGGYGEQFF
TRBV19	CASSIEASRNTEAFF
TRBV7-7	CASSPRVTEAFF
TRBV4-3	CASSQDWPGDRGNYGYTF
TRBV11-3	CASSLVGGNTEAFF
TRBV11-3	CASSRQVTDTQYF
TRBV29-1	CSVSNQETQYF
TRBV7-8	CASSFTTEGYTF
TRBV9	CASSDYPGQGFNEQFF
TRBV30	CAWSSGTGGLVAFF
TRBV25-1	CASSEGHRSYNEQFF
TRBV5-6	CASSFWATGTVPYEQYF
TRBV7-9	CASSTRGQGIGGGYTF
TRBV7-9	CASSLLVEGYGYTF
TRBV27	CASSPRGGGTDTQYF
TRBV6-1	CASSGRRTFTTNTGELFF
TRBV2	CASSPQGGETQYF
TRBV7-9	CASSPQASYGYTF
TRBV6-5	CASSYSGPVTGELFF
TRBV19	CASSSRQGNGELFF
TRBV19	CASSLGFTNEKLFF
TRBV6-5	CASIRGTRSSYEQYF
TRBV13	CASSLKAGVGALEQYF
TRBV7-2	CASSLEGWFMNTEAFF
TRBV7-7	CASSYYRGREFKETQYF
TRBV4-1	CASSQIWGRGVETQYF
TRBV7-8	CASSTRFGTSLTGELFF
TRBV27	CASQAWGSGEQYF
TRBV5-8	CASSLGGLAGVYEQYF
TRBV11-2	CASSWRGRNVGDTQYF
TRBV6-5	CASSFQGGIQYF
TRBV5-1	CASSLANPANIQYF
TRBV19	CASSFLVSEKLFF
TRBV2	CASSEDQGSSEKLFF
TRBV6-1	CASSVGGEDGYTF